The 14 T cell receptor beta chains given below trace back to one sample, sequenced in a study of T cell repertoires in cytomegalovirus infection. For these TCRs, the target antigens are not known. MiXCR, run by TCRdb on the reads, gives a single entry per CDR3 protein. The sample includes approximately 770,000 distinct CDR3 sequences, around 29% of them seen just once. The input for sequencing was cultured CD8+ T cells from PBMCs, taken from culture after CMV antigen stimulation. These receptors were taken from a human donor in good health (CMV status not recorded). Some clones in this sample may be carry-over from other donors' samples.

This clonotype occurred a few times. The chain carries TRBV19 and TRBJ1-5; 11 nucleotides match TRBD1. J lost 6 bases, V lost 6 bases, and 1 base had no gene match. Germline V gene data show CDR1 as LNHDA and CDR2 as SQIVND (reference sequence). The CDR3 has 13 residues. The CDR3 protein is CASSGTGGQPQHF. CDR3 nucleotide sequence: TGTGCCAGTAGCGGGACAGGGGGTCAGCCCCAGCATTTT.

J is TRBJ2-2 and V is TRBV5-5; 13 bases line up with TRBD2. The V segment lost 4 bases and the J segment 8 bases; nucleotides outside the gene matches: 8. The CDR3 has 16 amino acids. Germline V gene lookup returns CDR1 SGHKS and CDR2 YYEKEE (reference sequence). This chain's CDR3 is CASSPGLAGLRGELFF. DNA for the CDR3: TGTGCCAGCAGCCCGGGACTAGCGGGGCTTCGGGGGGAGCTGTTTTTT.

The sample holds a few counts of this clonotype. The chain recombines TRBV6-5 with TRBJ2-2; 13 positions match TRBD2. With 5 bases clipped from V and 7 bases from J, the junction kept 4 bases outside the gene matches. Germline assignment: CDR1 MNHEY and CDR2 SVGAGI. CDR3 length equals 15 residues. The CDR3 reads CASSLLAGGHGELFF. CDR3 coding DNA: TGTGCCAGCAGTCTACTAGCGGGGGGGCACGGGGAGCTGTTTTTT.

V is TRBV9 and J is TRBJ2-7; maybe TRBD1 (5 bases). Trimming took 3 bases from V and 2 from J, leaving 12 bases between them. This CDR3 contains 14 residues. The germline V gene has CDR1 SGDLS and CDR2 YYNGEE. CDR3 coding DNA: TGTGCCAGCAGCGACGGTGACAGTACCTACGAGCAGTACTTC. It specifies CASSDGDSTYEQYF.

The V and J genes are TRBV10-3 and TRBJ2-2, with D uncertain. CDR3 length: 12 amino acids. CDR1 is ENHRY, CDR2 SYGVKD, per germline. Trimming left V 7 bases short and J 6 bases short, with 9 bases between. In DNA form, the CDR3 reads TGTGCCATCACGAAGAGTTCCGGGGAGCTGTTTTTT. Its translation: CAITKSSGELFF.

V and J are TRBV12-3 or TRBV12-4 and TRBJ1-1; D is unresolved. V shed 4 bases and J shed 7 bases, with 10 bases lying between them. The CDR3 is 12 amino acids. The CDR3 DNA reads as TGTGCCAGCAGTTCTGGACGGTTTGAAGCTTTCTTT. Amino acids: CASSSGRFEAFF.

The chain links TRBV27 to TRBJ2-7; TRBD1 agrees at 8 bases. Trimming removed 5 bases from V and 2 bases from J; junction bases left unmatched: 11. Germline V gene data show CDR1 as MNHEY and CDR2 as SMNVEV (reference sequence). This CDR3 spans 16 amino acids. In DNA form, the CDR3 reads TGTGCCAGCAGTCCCCTGCCAGGGGGCAACCCCTACGAGCAGTACGTC. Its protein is CASSPLPGGNPYEQYV.

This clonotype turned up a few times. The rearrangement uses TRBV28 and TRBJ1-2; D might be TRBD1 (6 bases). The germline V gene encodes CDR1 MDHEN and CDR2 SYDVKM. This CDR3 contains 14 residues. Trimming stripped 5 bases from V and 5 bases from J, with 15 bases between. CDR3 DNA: TGTGCCAGCAGTGTAATTGGGACATCTTATGGCTACACCTTC. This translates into CASSVIGTSYGYTF.

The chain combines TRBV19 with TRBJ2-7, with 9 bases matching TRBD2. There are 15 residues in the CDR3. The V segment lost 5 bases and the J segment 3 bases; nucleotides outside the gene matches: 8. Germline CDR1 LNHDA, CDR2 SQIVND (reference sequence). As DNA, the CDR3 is TGTGCCAGTAGTCAGGGGACTAGCAGGGTCTACGAGCAGTACTTC. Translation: CASSQGTSRVYEQYF.

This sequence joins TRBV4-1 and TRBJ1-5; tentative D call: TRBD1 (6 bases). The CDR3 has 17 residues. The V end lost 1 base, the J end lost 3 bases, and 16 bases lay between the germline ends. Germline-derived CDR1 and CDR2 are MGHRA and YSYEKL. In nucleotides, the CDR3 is TGCGCCAGCAGCCAAGGGGGTCTTGGACAGACCAATCAGCCCCAGCATTTT. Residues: CASSQGGLGQTNQPQHF.

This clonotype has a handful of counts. CDR3 coding DNA: TGCGCCAGCAGATGGACAGTCGACAATGAGCAGTTCTTC. It translates to CASRWTVDNEQFF. The rearrangement links TRBV10-2 to TRBJ2-1; possible D gene TRBD1, 6 bases. This CDR3 region has 13 residues. The germline V and J ends were trimmed by 6 bases and 5 bases, with 11 bases remaining between them. Germline V CDR1 and CDR2: WSHSY, SAAADI.

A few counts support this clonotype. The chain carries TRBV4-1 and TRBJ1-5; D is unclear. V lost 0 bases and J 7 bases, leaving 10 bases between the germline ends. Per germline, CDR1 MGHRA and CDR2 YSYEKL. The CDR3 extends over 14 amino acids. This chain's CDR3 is CASSQEGSLQPQHF. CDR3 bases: TGCGCCAGCAGCCAAGAGGGGTCACTACAGCCCCAGCATTTT.

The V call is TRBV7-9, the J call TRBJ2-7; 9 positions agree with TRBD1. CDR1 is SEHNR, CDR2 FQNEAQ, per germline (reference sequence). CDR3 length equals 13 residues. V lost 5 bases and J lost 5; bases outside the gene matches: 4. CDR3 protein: CASSHRDRDEQYF. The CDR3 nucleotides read TGTGCCAGCAGCCACCGGGACAGGGACGAGCAGTACTTC.

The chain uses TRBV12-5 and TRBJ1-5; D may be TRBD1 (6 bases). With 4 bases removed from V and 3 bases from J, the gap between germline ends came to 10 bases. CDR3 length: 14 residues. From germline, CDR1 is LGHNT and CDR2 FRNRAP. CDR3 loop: CASGSGQINQPQHF. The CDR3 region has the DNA TGTGCTAGTGGTTCAGGACAGATCAATCAGCCCCAGCATTTT.